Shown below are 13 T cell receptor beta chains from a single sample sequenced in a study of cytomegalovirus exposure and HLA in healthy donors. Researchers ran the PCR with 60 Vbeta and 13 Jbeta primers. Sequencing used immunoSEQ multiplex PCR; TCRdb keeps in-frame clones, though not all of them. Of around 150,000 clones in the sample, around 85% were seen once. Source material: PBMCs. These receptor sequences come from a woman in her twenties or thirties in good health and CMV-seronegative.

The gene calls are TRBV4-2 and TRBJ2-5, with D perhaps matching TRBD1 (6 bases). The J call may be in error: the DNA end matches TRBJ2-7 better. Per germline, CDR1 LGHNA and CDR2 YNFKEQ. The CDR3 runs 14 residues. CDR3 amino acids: CASSQAGQDSEQYF. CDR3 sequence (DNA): TGTGCCAGCAGCCAAGCCGGGCAGGACAGCGAGCAGTACTTC.

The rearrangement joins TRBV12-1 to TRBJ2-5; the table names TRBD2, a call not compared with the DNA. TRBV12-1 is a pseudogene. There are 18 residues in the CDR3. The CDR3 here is CARPVMRFWLRDQETQYF. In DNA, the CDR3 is TGTGCCAGGCCCGTCATGCGTTTTTGGCTGAGGGACCAAGAGACCCAGTACTTC.

DNA for the CDR3: TGTGCCAGCAGCCACCAGGGCTACGAGCAGTACTTC. Protein sequence: CASSHQGYEQYF. The chain carries TRBV11-2 and TRBJ2-7, with D tentatively TRBD1 (5 bases). Per germline, CDR1 SGHAT and CDR2 FQNNGV. V was pared by 5 bases and J by 3 bases, with 8 bases between. CDR3 size: 12 residues. The full variable domain, completed using reference TRBV11-2 and TRBJ2-7, is EAGVAQSPRYKIIEKRQSVAFWCNPISGHATLYWYQQILGQGPKLLIQFQNNGVVDDSQLPKDRFSAERLKGVDSTLKIQPAKLEDSAVYLCASSHQGYEQYFGPGTRLTVT.

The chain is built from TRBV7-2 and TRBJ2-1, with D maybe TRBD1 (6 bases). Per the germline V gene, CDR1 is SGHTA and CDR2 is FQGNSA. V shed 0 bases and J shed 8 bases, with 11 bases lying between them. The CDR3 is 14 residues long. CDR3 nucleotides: TGTGCCAGCAGCTTAGCTCTTCGACAGGATGAGCAGTTCTTC. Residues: CASSLALRQDEQFF.

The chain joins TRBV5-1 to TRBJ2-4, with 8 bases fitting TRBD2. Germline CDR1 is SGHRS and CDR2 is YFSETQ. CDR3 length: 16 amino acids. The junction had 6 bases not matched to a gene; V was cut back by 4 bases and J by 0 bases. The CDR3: CASSPKRETAKNIQYF. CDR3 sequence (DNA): TGCGCCAGCAGCCCCAAGCGGGAGACAGCCAAAAACATTCAGTACTTC.

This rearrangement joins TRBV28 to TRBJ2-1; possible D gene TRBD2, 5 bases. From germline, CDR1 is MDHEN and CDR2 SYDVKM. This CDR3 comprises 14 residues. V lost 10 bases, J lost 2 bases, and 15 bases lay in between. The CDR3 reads CAKDEGVTYNEQFF. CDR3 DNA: TGTGCCAAAGATGAGGGAGTTACCTACAATGAGCAGTTCTTC.

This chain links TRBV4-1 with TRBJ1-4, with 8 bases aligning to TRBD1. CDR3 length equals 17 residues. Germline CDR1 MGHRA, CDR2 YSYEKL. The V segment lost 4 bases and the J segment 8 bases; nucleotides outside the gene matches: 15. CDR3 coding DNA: TGCGCCAGCAGCCCGAACGGGGCGCAGGGGGCTCGAGAAAAACTGTTTTTT. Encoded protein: CASSPNGAQGAREKLFF.

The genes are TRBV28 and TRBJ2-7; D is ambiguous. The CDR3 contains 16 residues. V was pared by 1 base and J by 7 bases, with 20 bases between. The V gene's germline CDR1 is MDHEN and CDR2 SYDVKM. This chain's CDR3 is CASSLLFTEAVGEQYF. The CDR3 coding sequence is TGTGCCAGCAGTTTATTGTTTACCGAGGCGGTTGGGGAGCAGTACTTC.

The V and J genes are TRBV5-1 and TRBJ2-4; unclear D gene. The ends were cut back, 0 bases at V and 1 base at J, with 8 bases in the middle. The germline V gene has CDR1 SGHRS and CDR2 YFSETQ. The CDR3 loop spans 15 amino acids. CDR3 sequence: CASSLGELAKNIQYF. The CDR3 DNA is TGCGCCAGCAGCTTGGGCGAGTTGGCCAAAAACATTCAGTACTTC.

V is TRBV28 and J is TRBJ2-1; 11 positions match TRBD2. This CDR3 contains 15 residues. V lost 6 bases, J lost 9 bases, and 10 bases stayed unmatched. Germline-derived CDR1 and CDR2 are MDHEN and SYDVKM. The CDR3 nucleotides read TGTGCCAGCAGCCGGACAGGACTAGCGGGCCCTGAGCAGTTCTTC. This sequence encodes CASSRTGLAGPEQFF.

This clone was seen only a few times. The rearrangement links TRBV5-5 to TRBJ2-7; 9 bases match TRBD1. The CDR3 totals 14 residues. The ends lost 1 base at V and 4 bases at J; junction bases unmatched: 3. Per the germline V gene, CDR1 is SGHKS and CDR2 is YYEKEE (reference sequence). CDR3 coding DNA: TGTGCCAGCAGCTTGACAGGGGGCAGGTACGAGCAGTACTTC. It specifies CASSLTGGRYEQYF.

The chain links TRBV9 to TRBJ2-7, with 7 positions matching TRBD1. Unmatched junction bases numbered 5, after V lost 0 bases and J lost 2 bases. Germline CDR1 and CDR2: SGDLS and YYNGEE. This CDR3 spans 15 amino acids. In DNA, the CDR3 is TGTGCCAGCAGCGTAGCAGGGGGATACCCCTACGAGCAGTACTTC. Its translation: CASSVAGGYPYEQYF.

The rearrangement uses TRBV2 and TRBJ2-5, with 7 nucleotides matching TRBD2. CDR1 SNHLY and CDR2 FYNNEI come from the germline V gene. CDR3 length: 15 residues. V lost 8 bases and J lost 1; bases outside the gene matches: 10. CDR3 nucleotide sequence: TGTGCCAGCCTTAAAACGGGACTACTCCAAGAGACCCAGTACTTC. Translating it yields CASLKTGLLQETQYF.